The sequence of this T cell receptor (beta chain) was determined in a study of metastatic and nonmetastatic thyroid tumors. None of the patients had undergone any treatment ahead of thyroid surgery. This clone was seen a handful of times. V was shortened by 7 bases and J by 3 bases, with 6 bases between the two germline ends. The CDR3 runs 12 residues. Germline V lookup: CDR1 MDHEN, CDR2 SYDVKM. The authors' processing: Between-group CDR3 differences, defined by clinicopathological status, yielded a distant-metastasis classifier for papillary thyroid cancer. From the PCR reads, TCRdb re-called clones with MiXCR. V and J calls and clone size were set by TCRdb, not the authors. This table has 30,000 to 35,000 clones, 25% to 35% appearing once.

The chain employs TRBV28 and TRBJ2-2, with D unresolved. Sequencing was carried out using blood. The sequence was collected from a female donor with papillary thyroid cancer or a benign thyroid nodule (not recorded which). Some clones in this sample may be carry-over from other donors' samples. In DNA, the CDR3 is TGTGCCAGCAACACCTACACCGGGGAGCTGTTTTTT. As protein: CASNTYTGELFF.